This T cell receptor (beta chain) was sequenced in a study of cytomegalovirus exposure and HLA in healthy donors. Study-wide results and caveats: In terms of immune exposure information, only CMV serostatus was available. Analysis performed later showed TCR beta chains linked to HLA being more clonally expanded than equally common others.

Primers: 60 Vbeta forward and 13 Jbeta reverse. The assay was immunoSEQ multiplex PCR, and TCRdb's table has in-frame clones only and misses some. The sample has 70,000 to 80,000 clones. This CDR3 comprises 17 residues. Remarks on this clone: The antigen is undetermined.

Sequenced sample: PBMCs. The chain employs TRBV1 and TRBJ2-2; TRBD2, the table's D call, lacks a check against the DNA. TRBV1 is a pseudogene. The clonotype was recovered from a man aged 40-55 years in good health and CMV-seronegative. The CDR3 sequence: CTSSHGKTSPNTGELFF. DNA for the CDR3: TGCACCAGCAGCCATGGTAAGACTAGCCCTAACACCGGGGAGCTGTTTTTT.